Below are 31 T cell receptor beta chains sequenced from a single sample in a study of early T cells in non-severe SARS-CoV-2 infection. TCRdb reprocessed the 5' RACE reads via MiXCR and lists one record per CDR3 protein. Counted here are roughly 80,000 distinct CDR3 sequences, around a tenth occurring once; the ten biggest clones make up roughly 5%. Sequenced input: whole blood. The source of these receptors is an adult who was a healthcare worker with PCR-confirmed SARS-CoV-2 infection or an uninfected control (not recorded which).

The table lists this clonotype with many counts. V and J are TRBV19 and TRBJ2-2; D uncertain. Trimming pared 5 bases from V and 7 bases from J, leaving 14 bases between. The CDR3 contains 14 residues. Per the germline V gene, CDR1 is LNHDA and CDR2 is SQIVND (reference sequence). CDR3 amino acids: CASSPLIHLGELFF. CDR3 nucleotide sequence: TGTGCCAGTAGTCCCCTGATACATCTCGGGGAGCTGTTTTTT.

V gene TRBV2 combines with J gene TRBJ1-1; unclear D gene. Per germline, CDR1 SNHLY and CDR2 FYNNEI. The CDR3 length is 11 residues. V lost 5 bases and J 7 bases, leaving 8 bases between the germline ends. CDR3 residues: CASSTDIEAFF. CDR3 bases: TGTGCCAGCAGTACAGACATTGAAGCTTTCTTT.

V usage is TRBV19 and J usage is TRBJ2-7, with unresolved D. CDR1 is LNHDA and CDR2 is SQIVND in the germline V gene (reference sequence). This CDR3 region has 13 residues. Trimming removed 7 bases from V and 5 bases from J, with 15 bases in between. The CDR3 region is CASTDGPRNEQYF. The CDR3 nucleotides read TGTGCCAGTACCGACGGACCCCGTAACGAGCAGTACTTC.

The chain has TRBV2 and TRBJ2-3; no firm D call. V gave up 6 bases and J gave up 2 bases, with 9 bases separating them. The CDR3 runs to 13 residues. The germline V gene has CDR1 SNHLY and CDR2 FYNNEI. The CDR3: CASRIFSTDTQYF. The CDR3 region has the DNA TGTGCCAGCAGGATTTTCTCCACAGATACGCAGTATTTT.

The chain couples TRBV2 to TRBJ2-7; 11 bases agree with TRBD2. The CDR3 is 15 residues long. Per the germline V gene, CDR1 is SNHLY and CDR2 is FYNNEI. V lost 4 bases to trimming and J lost 7 bases; unmatched junction nucleotides: 9. CDR3 loop: CASSGISGRAREQYF. CDR3 nucleotides: TGTGCCAGCAGTGGCATTAGCGGGAGGGCCCGGGAGCAGTACTTC.

This clonotype was seen ten or more times. The DNA of the CDR3 is TGTGCCAGCAGCCGTATCCAAGCTTTCTTT. This gives the protein CASSRIQAFF. The V and J genes are TRBV12-3 or TRBV12-4 and TRBJ1-1; no reliable D call. Trimming pared 6 bases from V and 9 bases from J, leaving 8 bases between. The CDR3 has 10 amino acids.

This clonotype was seen just once. Being one base from a much bigger clone, this may be a read error. V usage is TRBV12-3 or TRBV12-4 and J usage is TRBJ1-2; 8 bases line up with TRBD1. This CDR3 has 12 amino acids. The CDR3 loop reads CVSTGTGEGYTF. The CDR3 DNA sequence: TGTGTCAGCACCGGGACAGGAGAAGGCTACACCTTC.

The chain has TRBV28 and TRBJ2-1; 8 nucleotides agree with TRBD1. Unmatched junction bases numbered 11, after V lost 5 bases and J lost 8 bases. CDR3 length: 15 amino acids. The germline V gene encodes CDR1 MDHEN and CDR2 SYDVKM. As DNA, the CDR3 is TGTGCCAGCAGTCAACAGGGCGCGGGACAGGATGAGCAGTTCTTC. This encodes CASSQQGAGQDEQFF.

The rearrangement links TRBV5-1 to TRBJ2-3, with 12 bases fitting TRBD2. The CDR3 spans 16 residues. The J segment lost 2 bases and the V segment lost 4 bases, leaving 5 bases of the junction unmatched. Looked up from germline, CDR1 is SGHRS and CDR2 is YFSETQ. The CDR3 spells CASSPGTSGFTDTQYF. As DNA, the CDR3 is TGCGCCAGCAGCCCCGGGACTAGCGGGTTCACAGATACGCAGTATTTT. The full variable domain, in which reference TRBV5-1 and TRBJ2-3 provide the parts outside the CDR3, is KAGVTQTPRYLIKTRGQQVTLSCSPISGHRSVSWYQQTPGQGLQFLFEYFSETQRNKGNFPGRFSGRQFSNSRSEMNVSTLELGDSALYLCASSPGTSGFTDTQYFGPGTRLTVL.

This clonotype has a count of ten or more. The chain employs TRBV7-3 and TRBJ2-3; D unresolved. Trimming removed 2 bases from V and 7 bases from J, with 16 bases in between. Germline V lookup: CDR1 SGHTA, CDR2 FQGTGA. The CDR3 spans 15 residues. The CDR3 region has the DNA TGTGCCAGCAGCTTATCGAGCAACCCAGAAAATACGCAGTATTTT. This sequence encodes CASSLSSNPENTQYF.

This clonotype was found a few times. The chain joins TRBV11-2 to TRBJ1-3, with D tentatively TRBD1 (6 bases). This CDR3 has 14 residues. Germline assignment: CDR1 SGHAT and CDR2 FQNNGV. Trimming stripped 5 bases from V and 4 bases from J, with 12 bases between. The CDR3 region has the DNA TGTGCCAGCAGCCTTACAGGGATCGGAAACACCATATATTTT. Its protein product is CASSLTGIGNTIYF.

This clonotype has just a few counts. The V and J genes are TRBV12-3 or TRBV12-4 and TRBJ2-7; 7 nucleotides match TRBD2. After removal of 6 bases from V and 3 bases from J, the junction contained 5 bases not matched to a gene. The CDR3 runs to 13 residues. The CDR3, as DNA: TGTGCCAGCAGGCTAGCGGCCTTCTACGAGCAGTACTTC. This codes for CASRLAAFYEQYF.

This clonotype was seen a few times. This chain uses TRBV3-1 with TRBJ1-1, with a weak D call TRBD1 (6 bases). Trimming removed 4 bases from V and 2 bases from J, with 17 bases in between. Looked up from germline, CDR1 is LGHDT and CDR2 is YNNKEL (reference sequence). The length of the CDR3 is 16 residues. CDR3 loop: CASSRRITGRNTEAFF. The CDR3 DNA sequence: TGTGCCAGCAGCCGGCGGATAACAGGGCGAAACACTGAAGCTTTCTTT.

The genes are TRBV5-1 and TRBJ1-1; 8 bases map to TRBD1. Germline V gives CDR1 SGHRS, CDR2 YFSETQ. The CDR3 is 14 residues long. J was trimmed by 7 bases and V by 4 bases; bases with no gene match: 9. The CDR3 region has the DNA TGCGCCAGCAGCCCGGACAGGGAAAGAAATGAAGCTTTCTTT. It codes for CASSPDRERNEAFF.

This clonotype came up many times. The J gene is TRBJ2-4, the V gene TRBV20-1; D remains unclear. V was cut by 4 bases and J by 0 bases, with 7 bases left in between. The CDR3 spans 13 residues. The germline V gene encodes CDR1 DFQATT and CDR2 SNEGSKA (reference sequence). The CDR3 loop is CSAMSVAKNIQYF. Here the CDR3 DNA reads TGCAGTGCTATGTCGGTAGCCAAAAACATTCAGTACTTC.

This clonotype was recorded at least ten times. The rearrangement links TRBV11-2 to TRBJ2-2, with D possibly TRBD2 on 5 matching bases. The V gene's germline CDR1 is SGHAT and CDR2 FQNNGV. The CDR3 has 18 amino acids. V shed 5 bases and J shed 0 bases, with 19 bases lying between them. This CDR3 is CASSPLGGLSANTGELFF. CDR3 nucleotides: TGTGCCAGCAGCCCGCTCGGAGGCTTAAGCGCGAACACCGGGGAGCTGTTTTTT. Full variable domain (rest looked up from reference TRBV11-2 and TRBJ2-2): EAGVAQSPRYKIIEKRQSVAFWCNPISGHATLYWYQQILGQGPKLLIQFQNNGVVDDSQLPKDRFSAERLKGVDSTLKIQPAKLEDSAVYLCASSPLGGLSANTGELFFGEGSRLTVL.

This clonotype was seen ten or more times. The CDR3 sequence: CASSQVRLVKGETQYF. CDR3 in DNA: TGCGCCAGCAGCCAAGTAAGGCTAGTAAAAGGAGAGACCCAGTACTTC. This sequence joins TRBV4-1 and TRBJ2-5; no clear D. The germline V gene encodes CDR1 MGHRA and CDR2 YSYEKL. The CDR3 has 16 residues. The germline V and J ends were trimmed by 1 base and 4 bases, with 16 bases remaining between them.

This clonotype was seen repeatedly, ten times or more. This chain uses TRBV7-9 with TRBJ2-7; D is unclear. CDR3 length equals 14 residues. CDR1 and CDR2 from the germline V gene are SEHNR and FQNEAQ (reference sequence). Trimming cost V 5 bases and J 2 bases, with 13 bases left between them. CDR3 bases: TGTGCCAGCAGCCCAGGTCCGAGTCCCTACGAGCAGTACTTC. Protein: CASSPGPSPYEQYF.

This clonotype was seen ten or more times. The chain recombines TRBV3-1 with TRBJ2-1, with a possible D match to TRBD2 (6 bases). Trimming removed 4 bases from V and 9 bases from J, with 19 bases in between. Germline V lookup: CDR1 LGHDT, CDR2 YNNKEL (reference sequence). This CDR3 comprises 15 residues. The CDR3 sequence is CASSPRGLAMGEQFF. Here the CDR3 DNA reads TGTGCCAGCAGCCCGCGAGGGCTAGCGATGGGTGAGCAGTTCTTC.

This clonotype has just a few counts. The chain joins TRBV2 to TRBJ2-7, with a weak D call TRBD2 (5 bases). With 6 bases removed from V and 4 bases from J, the gap between germline ends came to 13 bases. In germline, CDR1 is SNHLY, CDR2 FYNNEI. There are 13 residues in the CDR3. CDR3 protein: CASRATGRYEQYF. The CDR3 nucleotides read TGTGCCAGCAGAGCGACGGGGAGATACGAGCAGTACTTC.

This clonotype showed up just once. V is TRBV27 and J is TRBJ2-7; TRBD2 might be the D (5 bases). V shed 3 bases and J shed 7 bases, with 16 bases lying between them. Per germline, CDR1 MNHEY and CDR2 SMNVEV (reference sequence). The CDR3 length is 14 residues. CDR3 bases: TGTGCCAGCAGTTTTGCCGGCCTAAGGGAGGAGCAGTACTTC. Encoded protein: CASSFAGLREEQYF.

The table lists this clonotype with many counts. V is TRBV9 and J is TRBJ2-1, with D hard to call. Germline CDR1 SGDLS, CDR2 YYNGEE. The CDR3 covers 15 residues. V lost 0 bases and J 1 base, leaving 8 bases between the germline ends. The CDR3 is CASSVGLGSYNEQFF. CDR3 in DNA: TGTGCCAGCAGCGTAGGGTTGGGTTCCTACAATGAGCAGTTCTTC.

V gene TRBV20-1 combines with J gene TRBJ2-1, with TRBD1 matching over 9 bases. The CDR3 sequence is 19 residues long. The germline gives CDR1 DFQATT, CDR2 SNEGSKA (reference sequence). V was clipped by 2 bases and J by 4 bases; unmatched bases: 18. This chain's CDR3 is CSARRPGTGTIIQYNEQFF. CDR3 in DNA: TGCAGTGCTAGACGCCCCGGGACAGGGACCATAATCCAGTACAATGAGCAGTTCTTC.

This clonotype was counted many times. V and J are TRBV5-6 and TRBJ2-5; a weak D match, TRBD1 (6 bases). Trimming shortened V by 3 bases and J by 6 bases, and 15 bases separated the two germline ends. CDR3 length equals 14 residues. CDR1 is SGHDT and CDR2 is YYEEEE in the germline V gene. Written as DNA, the CDR3 is TGTGCCAGCAGCTGGGCGGACAGTACGAAGACCCAGTACTTC. The encoded protein is CASSWADSTKTQYF.

This clonotype has a handful of counts. The V gene is TRBV11-1, the J gene TRBJ2-1; 11 nucleotides line up with TRBD2. With 2 bases clipped from V and 9 bases from J, the junction kept 12 bases outside the gene matches. The CDR3 extends over 17 amino acids. Germline V gives CDR1 SGHAT, CDR2 FQDESV (reference sequence). The CDR3 sequence: CASSLKRTSGPYGEQFF. In DNA, the CDR3 is TGTGCCAGCAGCTTAAAGCGGACTAGCGGGCCCTATGGTGAGCAGTTCTTC.

The chain employs TRBV28 and TRBJ1-5; D perhaps matches TRBD1 (6 bases). The germline gives CDR1 MDHEN, CDR2 SYDVKM. Trimming cost V 7 bases and J 7 bases, with 14 bases left between them. This CDR3 has 13 amino acids. CDR3 bases: TGTGCCAGCATCGGACAGCTTAACCAGCCCCAGCATTTT. It translates to CASIGQLNQPQHF.

V is TRBV14 and J is TRBJ2-7, with no clear D. Per germline, CDR1 SGHDN and CDR2 FVKESK. Trimming stripped 1 base from V and 2 bases from J, with 15 bases between. The CDR3 spans 16 residues. CDR3 sequence: CASSQVSPRSTYEQYF. The DNA for the CDR3 is TGTGCCAGCAGCCAAGTCTCACCCAGATCGACCTACGAGCAGTACTTC. The variable domain in full, completed from reference TRBV14 and TRBJ2-7, reads EAGVTQFPSHSVIEKGQTVTLRCDPISGHDNLYWYRRVMGKEIKFLLHFVKESKQDESGMPNNRFLAERTGGTYSTLKVQPAELEDSGVYFCASSQVSPRSTYEQYFGPGTRLTVT.

This clonotype has a count of ten or more. The J gene is TRBJ1-1, the V gene TRBV20-1; no reliable D call. CDR1 is DFQATT and CDR2 is SNEGSKA in the germline V gene (reference sequence). V lost 4 bases, J lost 5 bases, and 11 bases lay in between. The CDR3 is 12 residues long. CDR3 region: CSATVFGTEAFF. The DNA of the CDR3 is TGCAGTGCTACCGTATTCGGAACTGAAGCTTTCTTT.

The chain uses TRBV24-1 and TRBJ2-3, with TRBD2 as a possible D gene (5 bases). The CDR3 runs to 16 residues. V shed 3 bases and J shed 4 bases, with 16 bases lying between them. Germline CDR1 reads KGHDR; CDR2 reads SFDVKD. The CDR3 region has the DNA TGTGCCACCAGTGATGCGACTACCTTGGGCGCAGATACGCAGTATTTT. It encodes CATSDATTLGADTQYF.

This clonotype showed up many times. CDR3 DNA: TGTGCCAGCAGTTTCCTCGCGGGAGCGGGTGATACGCAGTATTTT. Translation gives CASSFLAGAGDTQYF. This chain joins TRBV28 and TRBJ2-3, with TRBD2 identical over 7 bases. There are 15 residues in the CDR3. Germline V gene data show CDR1 as MDHEN and CDR2 as SYDVKM. J gave up 6 bases and V 3 bases, and 9 bases lay outside the gene matches. The full variable domain, rest sourced from reference TRBV28 and TRBJ2-3, is DVKVTQSSRYLVKRTGEKVFLECVQDMDHENMFWYRQDPGLGLRLIYFSYDVKMKEKGDIPEGYSVSREKKERFSLILESASTNQTSMYLCASSFLAGAGDTQYFGPGTRLTVL.

This clonotype was seen ten or more times. The chain links TRBV3-1 to TRBJ1-2; D is ambiguous. CDR3 length: 13 amino acids. Trimming left V 1 base short and J 2 bases short, with 5 bases between. CDR1 and CDR2 from the germline V gene are LGHDT and YNNKEL (reference sequence). The CDR3 spells CASSQVQNYGYTF. CDR3 bases: TGTGCCAGCAGCCAAGTTCAGAACTATGGCTACACCTTC.